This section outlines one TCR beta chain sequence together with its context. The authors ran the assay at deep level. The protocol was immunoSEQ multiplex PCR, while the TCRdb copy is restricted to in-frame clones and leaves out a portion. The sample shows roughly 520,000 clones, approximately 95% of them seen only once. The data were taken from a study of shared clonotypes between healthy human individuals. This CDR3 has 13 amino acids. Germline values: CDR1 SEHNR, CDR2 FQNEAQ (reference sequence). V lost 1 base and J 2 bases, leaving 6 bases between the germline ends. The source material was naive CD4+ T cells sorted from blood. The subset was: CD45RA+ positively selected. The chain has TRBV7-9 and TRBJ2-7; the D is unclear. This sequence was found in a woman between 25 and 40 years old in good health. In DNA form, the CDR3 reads TGTGCCAGCAGCTTAGAGGTCCCCTACGAGCAGTACTTC. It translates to CASSLEVPYEQYF.